The 5 T cell receptor beta chains below were found in one sample sequenced in a study of cytomegalovirus exposure and HLA in healthy donors. The PCR was carried out with 60 Vbeta primers and 13 Jbeta primers. Clones were read by immunoSEQ multiplex PCR, and TCRdb kept only the in-frame ones, dropping some. Its table lists 130,000 to 150,000 clones. The specimen was PBMCs. The receptors stem from a man between 40 and 49 years old in good health and CMV-seronegative.

The chain couples TRBV19 to TRBJ1-4; D is unresolved. Deletions cut 3 bases from V and 10 bases from J, with 6 bases between. The germline V gene encodes CDR1 LNHDA and CDR2 SQIVND (reference sequence). CDR3 length: 11 amino acids. The CDR3, as DNA: TGTGCCAGTAGTATCGCCGGAAAACTGTTTTTT. It is translated as CASSIAGKLFF.

This rearrangement joins TRBV19 to TRBJ1-5, with D perhaps TRBD1 (6 bases). V was clipped by 7 bases and J by 6 bases, with 16 bases between them. CDR1 is LNHDA, CDR2 SQIVND, per germline (reference sequence). The CDR3 covers 14 residues. Here the CDR3 reads CASKNRERGQPQHF. The CDR3 DNA reads as TGTGCCAGTAAGAACAGGGAGAGGGGTCAGCCCCAGCATTTT. The whole variable domain, filled in from reference TRBV19 and TRBJ1-5, reads DGGITQSPKYLFRKEGQNVTLSCEQNLNHDAMYWYRQDPGQGLRLIYYSQIVNDFQKGDIAEGYSVSREKKESFPLTVTSAQKNPTAFYLCASKNRERGQPQHFGDGTRLSIL.

This chain links TRBV29-1 with TRBJ2-1, with D possibly being TRBD2 (6 bases). This CDR3 is 14 amino acids long. V was pared by 7 bases and J by 7 bases, with 20 bases between. CDR1 is SQVTM and CDR2 is ANQGSEA in the germline V gene. The CDR3 region has the DNA TGCAGCGGGGGGGTGGGCCTAGAGAAAAATGAGCAGTTCTTC. Encoded protein: CSGGVGLEKNEQFF.

The chain is built from TRBV19 and TRBJ1-2, with no clear D. Germline CDR1 is LNHDA and CDR2 is SQIVND (reference sequence). The CDR3 has 15 amino acids. The V gene lost 7 bases and the J gene lost 8 bases, with 23 bases spanning the gap. Written as DNA, the CDR3 is TGTGCCAGTATCGACGGCGGCCGGGATTCACGGGGCTACACCTTC. Its translation: CASIDGGRDSRGYTF.

The rearrangement joins TRBV15 to TRBJ2-7; 10 bases align to TRBD2. In germline, CDR1 is LNHNV, CDR2 YYDKDF (reference sequence). The CDR3 runs to 15 residues. After removal of 2 bases from V and 5 bases from J, the junction contained 6 bases not matched to a gene. The CDR3 here is CATSRSRSGGNEQYF. In DNA, the CDR3 is TGTGCCACCAGCAGATCTCGTAGCGGGGGGAACGAGCAGTACTTC.